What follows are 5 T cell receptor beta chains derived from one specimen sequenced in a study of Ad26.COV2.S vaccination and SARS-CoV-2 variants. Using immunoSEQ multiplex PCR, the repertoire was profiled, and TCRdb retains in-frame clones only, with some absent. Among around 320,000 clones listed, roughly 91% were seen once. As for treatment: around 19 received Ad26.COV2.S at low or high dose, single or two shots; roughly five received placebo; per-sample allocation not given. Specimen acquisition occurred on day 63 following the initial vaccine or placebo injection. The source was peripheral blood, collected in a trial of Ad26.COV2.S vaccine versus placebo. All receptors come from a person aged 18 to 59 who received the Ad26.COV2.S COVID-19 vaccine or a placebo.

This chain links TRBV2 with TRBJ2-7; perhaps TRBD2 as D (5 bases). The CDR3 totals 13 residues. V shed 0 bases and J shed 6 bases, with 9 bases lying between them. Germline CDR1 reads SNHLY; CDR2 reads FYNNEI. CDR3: CASSEAQRSEQYF. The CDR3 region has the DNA TGTGCCAGCAGTGAAGCCCAGCGGTCCGAGCAGTACTTC. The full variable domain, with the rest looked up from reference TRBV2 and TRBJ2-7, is EPEVTQTPSHQVTQMGQEVILRCVPISNHLYFYWYRQILGQKVEFLVSFYNNEISEKSEIFDDQFSVERPDGSNFTLKIRSTKLEDSAMYFCASSEAQRSEQYFGPGTRLTVT.

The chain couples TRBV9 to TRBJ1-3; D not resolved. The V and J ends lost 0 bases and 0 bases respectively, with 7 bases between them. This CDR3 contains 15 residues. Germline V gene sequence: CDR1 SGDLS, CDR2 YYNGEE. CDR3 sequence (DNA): TGTGCCAGCAGCGTAGGTCACCGCTCTGGAAACACCATATATTTT. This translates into CASSVGHRSGNTIYF.

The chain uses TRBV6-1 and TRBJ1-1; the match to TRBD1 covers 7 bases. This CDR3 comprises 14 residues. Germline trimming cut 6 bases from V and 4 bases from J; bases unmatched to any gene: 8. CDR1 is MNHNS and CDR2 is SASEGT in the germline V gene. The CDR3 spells CASSPPTGVTEAFF. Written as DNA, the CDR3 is TGTGCCAGCAGCCCCCCAACAGGGGTCACTGAAGCTTTCTTT.

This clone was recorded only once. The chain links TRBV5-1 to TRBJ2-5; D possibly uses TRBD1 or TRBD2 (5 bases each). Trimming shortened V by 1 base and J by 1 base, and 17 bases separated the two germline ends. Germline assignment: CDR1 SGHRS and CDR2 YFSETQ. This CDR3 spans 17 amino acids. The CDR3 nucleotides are TGCGCCAGCAGCTTGAAGCGGCAGGGTAGGCCCCAAGAGACCCAGTACTTC. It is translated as CASSLKRQGRPQETQYF.

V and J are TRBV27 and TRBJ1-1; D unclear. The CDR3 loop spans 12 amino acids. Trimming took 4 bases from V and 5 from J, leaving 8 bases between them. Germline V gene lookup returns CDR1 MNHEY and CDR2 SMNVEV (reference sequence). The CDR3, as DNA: TGTGCCAGCAGTTCCTCCTCTACTGAAGCTTTCTTT. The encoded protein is CASSSSSTEAFF.